The present T cell receptor (beta chain) was sequenced within a study of blood T cell repertoires in COVID-19. Study-wide background: Sample material is recorded as cDNA or gDNA derived from T cells, B-cell-depleted T cells, or PBMCs.

Libraries were prepared by immunoSEQ multiplex PCR; TCRdb keeps only in-frame clonotypes and omits some of them. The sample has around 190,000 clones, about four fifths seen once. Germline V gene data show CDR1 as SGHRS and CDR2 as YFSETQ. The CDR3 has 14 amino acids. Trimming stripped 2 bases from V and 2 bases from J, with 10 bases between. The receptor was derived from a woman aged 55 to 70 with COVID-19, enrolled during active disease. This rearrangement joins TRBV5-1 to TRBJ2-5; D call uncertain. The sample consisted of peripheral blood. CDR3 region: CASSFGRPQETQYF. As DNA, the CDR3 is TGCGCCAGCAGCTTCGGCAGGCCTCAAGAGACCCAGTACTTC.